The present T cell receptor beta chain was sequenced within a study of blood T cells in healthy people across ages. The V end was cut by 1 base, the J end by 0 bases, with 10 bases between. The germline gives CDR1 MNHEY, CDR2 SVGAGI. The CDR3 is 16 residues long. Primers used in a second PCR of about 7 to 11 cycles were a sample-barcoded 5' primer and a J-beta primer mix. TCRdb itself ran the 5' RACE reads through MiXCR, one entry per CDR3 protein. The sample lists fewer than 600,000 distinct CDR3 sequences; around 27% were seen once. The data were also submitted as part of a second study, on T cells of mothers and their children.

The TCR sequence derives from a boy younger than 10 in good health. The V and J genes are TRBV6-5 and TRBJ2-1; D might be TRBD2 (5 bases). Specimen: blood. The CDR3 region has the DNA TGTGCCAGCAGTTACTTTCTGGGGAGCTCCTACAATGAGCAGTTCTTC. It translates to CASSYFLGSSYNEQFF.